The 7 T cell receptor beta chains below all came from one sample that was sequenced in a study of identical twins. MiXCR, applied by TCRdb to the 5' RACE reads, yields one record per CDR3 protein. The table shows some 1,700,000 distinct CDR3 sequences, with less than 40% occurring only once. The sequenced sample was cord blood. The receptors shown here come from a newborn girl in good health.

In its sample, this clonotype was seen once. V is TRBV29-1 and J is TRBJ1-1; D call uncertain. The germline CDR1 and CDR2 sequences are SQVTM and ANQGSEA. The V end was cut by 2 bases, the J end by 1 base, with 17 bases between. The CDR3 consists of 16 residues. The CDR3 protein is CSVEPRAASGNTEAFF. The CDR3 nucleotides read TGCAGCGTTGAACCCCGGGCCGCGTCGGGGAACACTGAAGCTTTCTTT.

The rearrangement uses TRBV10-3 and TRBJ1-2, with 7 nucleotides matching TRBD1. The germline CDR1 and CDR2 sequences are ENHRY and SYGVKD. Trimming took 8 bases from V and 4 from J; bases not matched to a gene: 7. This CDR3 spans 13 amino acids. The CDR3 nucleotides are TGTGCCATCGGGCCGACAGGGTCCTATGGCTACACCTTC. Protein: CAIGPTGSYGYTF.

This clonotype was recorded many times. This chain joins TRBV5-1 and TRBJ2-3; 7 bases line up with TRBD2. Germline V gives CDR1 SGHRS, CDR2 YFSETQ. Trimming cost V 4 bases and J 4 bases; bases outside gene matches: 3. CDR3 length: 13 amino acids. The CDR3 reads CASSGLVADTQYF. The DNA of the CDR3 is TGCGCCAGCAGCGGACTAGTGGCAGATACGCAGTATTTT.

The chain carries TRBV10-3 and TRBJ1-2; D unclear. CDR3 length: 13 residues. Germline CDR1 and CDR2: ENHRY and SYGVKD. Deletions cut 8 bases from V and 4 bases from J, with 14 bases between. The CDR3 coding sequence is TGTGCCATCCATAAGGATGGGAGCTATGGCTACACCTTC. It yields the protein CAIHKDGSYGYTF.

The chain links TRBV6-1 to TRBJ2-1; D call uncertain. Looked up from germline, CDR1 is MNHNS and CDR2 is SASEGT. Trimming shortened V by 11 bases and J by 5 bases, and 7 bases separated the two germline ends. This CDR3 spans 10 amino acids. Here the CDR3 DNA reads TGTGCCGGCAAGGACAATGAGCAGTTCTTC. Translating it yields CAGKDNEQFF.

This clonotype has a handful of counts. The rearrangement uses TRBV20-1 and TRBJ2-1; perhaps TRBD2 as D (6 bases). The J call may be faulty, since TRBJ2-7 better matches the DNA end. Per germline, CDR1 DFQATT and CDR2 SNEGSKA (reference sequence). CDR3 length: 13 residues. The CDR3 loop is CSARTSLYNEQYF. Written as DNA, the CDR3 is TGCAGTGCTAGAACTAGCTTATACAATGAGCAGTACTTC.

This chain uses TRBV6-5 with TRBJ2-3, with 8 bases that match TRBD1. The ends lost 0 bases at V and 4 bases at J; junction bases unmatched: 6. Germline V gives CDR1 MNHEY, CDR2 SVGAGI. The CDR3 loop spans 16 amino acids. The CDR3: CASSYSGTGRADTQYF. CDR3 nucleotide sequence: TGTGCCAGCAGTTACTCAGGGACAGGAAGGGCAGATACGCAGTATTTT.